The clone carrying this T cell receptor beta chain was detected only once. Peripheral blood CD8+ and CD4+ T cells were profiled by TCR beta sequencing. The CD8+ and CD4+ T cells were isolated magnetically using a negative isolation approach, whereas the TEMRA cells were enriched by FACS. An input of roughly 0.45 to 1 ug of RNA was subjected to reverse transcription using random hexamers. The CDR3 of TCR beta was amplified by immunoSEQ multiplex PCR across 54 Vbeta and 13 Jbeta. TCRdb redid the calling of the immunoSEQ multiplex PCR reads with MiXCR, one entry per CDR3 protein. The table lists around 170,000 distinct CDR3 sequences, 90% to 95% of them singletons. Germline CDR1 is SEHNR and CDR2 is FQNEAQ (reference sequence). V gave up 0 bases and J gave up 3 bases, with 9 bases separating them. The CDR3 covers 15 residues. This sample was included in a study of CD8 T cells in Susac syndrome.

V is TRBV7-9 and J is TRBJ2-1, with D tentatively TRBD2 (6 bases). The origin of this receptor is a human donor with multiple sclerosis. Sequenced: CD8+ T cells from PBMCs. The CDR3 spells CASSLAGGDYNEQFF. DNA for the CDR3: TGTGCCAGCAGCTTAGCTGGCGGGGACTACAATGAGCAGTTCTTC.